This is a list of T cell receptor beta chains from one sample in a study of blood T cell repertoires in COVID-19. Clones were sequenced by immunoSEQ multiplex PCR, and TCRdb holds only the in-frame ones, with some missing. Here the sample spans 13,000 to 15,000 clones, approximately 90% being singletons. Sequenced sample: peripheral blood. All receptors come from a human donor in a cohort sampled during active COVID-19. Each CDR3 is given with its conserved first and last residue. Fields, in order: D gene, J gene, clone size, V gene, CDR3 protein, CDR3 DNA. A D gene is named only where the DNA matches it firmly. A row's size may be missing; if present it is once, few, many or a size class.

. TRBJ2-1 once TRBV30 CAWRVRGGLNNEQFF TGTGCCTGGAGGGTAAGGGGGGGGCTGAACAATGAGCAGTTCTTC
TRBD1 TRBJ2-5 . TRBV7-2 CASSPRQGSGETQYF TGTGCCAGCAGCCCGAGACAGGGTTCGGGGGAGACCCAGTACTTC
TRBD2 TRBJ2-3 . TRBV7-2 CASRASGTSGAITDTQYF TGTGCCAGCAGGGCGTCTGGGACTAGCGGGGCTATCACAGATACGCAGTATTTT
. TRBJ2-7 . TRBV10-3 CAISGQTVPYEQYF TGTGCCATCAGTGGACAGACGGTTCCCTACGAGCAGTACTTC
. TRBJ2-1 . TRBV28 CASSLGPIRNEQFF TGTGCCAGCAGTTTAGGGCCGATTCGCAATGAGCAGTTCTTC
. TRBJ2-1 . TRBV29-1 CSVSRVAWNEQFF TGCAGCGTATCCAGGGTGGCTTGGAATGAGCAGTTCTTC
TRBD2 TRBJ2-7 once TRBV7-8 CASSLVVTTSGSFEQYF TGTGCCAGCAGCTTAGTGGTTACGACTAGCGGGAGTTTTGAGCAGTACTTC
TRBD2 TRBJ2-1 . TRBV7-2 CASSLEALASGRGNEQFF TGTGCCAGCAGCTTAGAAGCCCTGGCTAGCGGGAGGGGTAATGAGCAGTTCTTC
. TRBJ2-5 . TRBV19 CASSTGSGGETQYF TGTGCCAGTAGTACGGGCAGCGGAGGGGAGACCCAGTACTTC
TRBD2 TRBJ2-1 . TRBV7-2 CASSLVAGGKGNEQFF TGTGCCAGCAGCTTAGTAGCGGGAGGGAAAGGAAATGAGCAGTTCTTC
. TRBJ1-6 . TRBV5-1 CASSLADEKELPLHF TGCGCCAGCAGCTTAGCAGATGAGAAGGAGCTCCCCCTCCACTTT
. TRBJ2-5 once TRBV27 CASSLSSMGTQYF TGTGCCAGCAGTTTATCGTCCATGGGCACCCAGTACTTC
TRBD1 TRBJ1-5 . TRBV6-5 CASSPSGQGNQPQHF TGTGCCAGCAGTCCCTCGGGACAGGGGAACCAGCCCCAGCATTTT
. TRBJ1-2 . TRBV29-1 CSGVVTGGYTF TGCAGCGGTGTAGTAACGGGAGGCTACACCTTC
TRBD1 TRBJ2-5 few TRBV28 CASRALQDRDTETQYF TGTGCCAGCAGGGCTCTCCAGGACAGGGACACGGAGACCCAGTACTTC
. TRBJ1-1 . TRBV6-1 CASSEIRPGAEAFF TGTGCCAGCAGTGAAATACGGCCCGGGGCTGAAGCTTTCTTT
TRBD1 TRBJ1-6 . TRBV9 CASSVALGGNSPLHF TGTGCCAGCAGCGTAGCGTTAGGGGGCAATTCACCCCTCCACTTT
TRBD2 TRBJ2-2 . TRBV19 CASKTSGSSPNTGELFF TGTGCCAGTAAGACTAGCGGGTCCTCCCCGAACACCGGGGAGCTGTTTTTT
. TRBJ2-1 . TRBV5-1 CASSLVNNRESEQFF TGCGCCAGCAGCTTGGTAAATAACAGGGAATCTGAGCAGTTCTTC
. TRBJ2-2 . TRBV2 CASSVDGSGTGELFF TGTGCCAGCAGTGTCGACGGGAGTGGCACCGGGGAGCTGTTTTTT
TRBD2 TRBJ2-7 . TRBV7-2 CASSILAGGGEQYF TGTGCCAGCAGCATATTAGCGGGAGGTGGAGAGCAGTACTTC
TRBD2 TRBJ2-1 . TRBV6-6 CASSTTGTSVYNEQFF TGTGCCAGCAGTACGACCGGGACTAGCGTCTACAATGAGCAGTTCTTC
TRBD1 TRBJ2-1 . TRBV29-1 CSGDRVNEQFF TGCAGCGGGGACAGGGTCAATGAGCAGTTCTTC
. TRBJ1-5 . TRBV6-5 CASSVVNRVDQPQHF TGTGCCAGCAGCGTAGTAAACAGGGTTGATCAGCCCCAGCATTTT